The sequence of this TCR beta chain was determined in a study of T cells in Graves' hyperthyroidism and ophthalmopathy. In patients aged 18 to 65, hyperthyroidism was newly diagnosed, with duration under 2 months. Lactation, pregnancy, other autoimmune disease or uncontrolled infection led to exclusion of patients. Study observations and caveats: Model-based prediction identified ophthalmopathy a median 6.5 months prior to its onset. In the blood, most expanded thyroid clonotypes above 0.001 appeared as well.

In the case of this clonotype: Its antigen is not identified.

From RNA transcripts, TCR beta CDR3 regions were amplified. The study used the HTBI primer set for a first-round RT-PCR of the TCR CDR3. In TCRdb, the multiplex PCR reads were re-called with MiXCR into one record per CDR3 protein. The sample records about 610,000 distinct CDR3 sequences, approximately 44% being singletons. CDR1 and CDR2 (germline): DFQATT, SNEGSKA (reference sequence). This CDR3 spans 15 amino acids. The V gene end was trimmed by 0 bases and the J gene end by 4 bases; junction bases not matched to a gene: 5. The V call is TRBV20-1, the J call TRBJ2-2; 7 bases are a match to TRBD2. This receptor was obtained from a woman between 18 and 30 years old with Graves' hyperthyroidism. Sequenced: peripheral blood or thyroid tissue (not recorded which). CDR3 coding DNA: TGCAGTGCTAGAGAGCTAGCGGTAATCACCGGGGAGCTGTTTTTT. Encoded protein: CSARELAVITGELFF.